These 21 T cell receptor beta chains share one sample of origin, sequenced in a study of beta chain features in type 1 diabetes. Study results and limitations: Shorter TCRB CDR3s, moderately but significantly so, were found in Type 1 diabetes patients in all four CD4+ subsets.

Their cognate antigens are unknown. Isolated RNA was reverse transcribed in full, so expressed TCRB transcripts were sequenced. The assay was immunoSEQ multiplex PCR, and TCRdb's table has in-frame clones only and misses some. Of over 200,000 clones detected, around 9.9% appear once; the ten largest clones hold around 0.017%. The sequenced sample consisted of naive CD4+ T cells from blood. These receptors were taken from a man between 25 and 39 years old with type 1 diabetes.

The chain recombines TRBV2 with TRBJ1-4; D not certain. The CDR3 runs 14 residues. Germline V gene sequence: CDR1 SNHLY, CDR2 FYNNEI. Trimming shortened V by 2 bases and J by 8 bases, and 12 bases separated the two germline ends. For the CDR3, the DNA is TGTGCCAGCAGTGAATGGGTGATGCGGGAAAAACTGTTTTTT. Translation gives CASSEWVMREKLFF.

This clone was picked up a small number of times. The V and J genes are TRBV7-2 and TRBJ2-7; D is possibly TRBD2 (5 bases). Trimming took off 5 bases at V and 4 bases at J, with 18 bases between the two ends. The V gene's germline CDR1 is SGHTA and CDR2 FQGNSA. The CDR3 contains 15 residues. The CDR3 region is CASSLRGGPAYEQYF. As DNA, the CDR3 is TGTGCCAGCAGCCTAAGAGGAGGACCCGCGTACGAGCAGTACTTC.

As to this clone: The same CDR3 also results from other DNA sequences found in this sample. The V call is TRBV5-1, the J call TRBJ2-7, with TRBD1 as a possible D gene (6 bases). Trimming took 1 base from V and 2 from J, leaving 7 bases between them. Germline assignment: CDR1 SGHRS and CDR2 YFSETQ. This CDR3 region has 13 residues. The chain's CDR3 is CASSLTGPYEQYF. DNA of the CDR3: TGCGCCAGCAGCTTGACAGGGCCCTACGAGCAGTACTTC.

The V gene is TRBV11-1, the J gene TRBJ2-1; D is uncertain. The germline gives CDR1 SGHAT, CDR2 FQDESV (reference sequence). Trimming cost V 1 base and J 0 bases, with 7 bases left between them. This CDR3 has 15 amino acids. In DNA, the CDR3 is TGTGCCAGCAGCTTAGGCGGCAGCTCCTACAATGAGCAGTTCTTC. Its protein product is CASSLGGSSYNEQFF.

The rearrangement uses TRBV4-1 and TRBJ2-3; 8 positions agree with TRBD1. Germline CDR1 is MGHRA and CDR2 is YSYEKL. The CDR3 has 15 amino acids. V trimming: 1 base; J trimming: 3 bases; junction bases outside the gene matches: 3. The CDR3 region has the DNA TGCGCCAGCAGCCAAGCTGGACAGGGTACAGATACGCAGTATTTT. It specifies CASSQAGQGTDTQYF.

V is TRBV6-5 and J is TRBJ1-5; 8 bases match TRBD1. CDR3 length equals 14 residues. CDR1 and CDR2 from the germline V gene are MNHEY and SVGAGI. After removal of 6 bases from V and 5 bases from J, the junction contained 6 bases not matched to a gene. CDR3 amino acids: CASRLQGDDQPQHF. CDR3 sequence (DNA): TGTGCCAGCAGGTTACAGGGGGACGATCAGCCCCAGCATTTT.

This clone has a handful of counts. The chain links TRBV2 to TRBJ2-5; perhaps TRBD2 as D (5 bases). V lost 9 bases, J lost 5 bases, and 16 bases lay in between. The CDR3 sequence is 13 residues long. Germline CDR1 and CDR2: SNHLY and FYNNEI. The CDR3 region has the DNA TGTGCCAGTCCGGGGTTGGATGGGGAGACCCAGTACTTC. Translation gives CASPGLDGETQYF.

The V and J genes are TRBV7-2 and TRBJ2-3, with 9 nucleotides matching TRBD2. The CDR3 loop spans 14 amino acids. V was pared by 5 bases and J by 4 bases, with 4 bases of the junction left unmatched. Looked up from germline, CDR1 is SGHTA and CDR2 is FQGNSA. CDR3 DNA sequence: TGTGCCAGCAGCCGCGGGGGGGCGTCAGATACGCAGTATTTT. It specifies CASSRGGASDTQYF.

In its sample, this clone was seen a few times. The rearrangement joins TRBV4-1 to TRBJ1-1; D call uncertain. V was pared by 1 base and J by 0 bases, with 6 bases between. CDR3 length equals 14 residues. Germline loops: CDR1 MGHRA, CDR2 YSYEKL. DNA for the CDR3: TGCGCCAGCAGCCAAGTAGTTTTGAACACTGAAGCTTTCTTT. Translated: CASSQVVLNTEAFF.

With respect to this clone: One end of the junction fails to match germline, which may point to a read error. V usage is TRBV5-1 and J usage is TRBJ1-1; 8 positions match TRBD1. Germline V lookup: CDR1 SGHRS, CDR2 YFSETQ. The CDR3 contains 14 residues. The CDR3 protein is CASSLGQGNPEAFF. The DNA of the CDR3 is TGCGCCAGCAGCTTGGGACAGGGGAACCCTGAAGCTTTCTTT.

This clone turned up a few times. The CDR3 bases are TGTGCCAGCAGTTCTCCAGGGGTTACTGAAGCTTTCTTT. Its translation is CASSSPGVTEAFF. This chain joins TRBV6-5 and TRBJ1-1; D perhaps matches TRBD1 (6 bases). The CDR3 runs to 13 residues. Trimming took off 4 bases at V and 5 bases at J, with 11 bases between the two ends. Germline-derived CDR1 and CDR2 are MNHEY and SVGAGI.

This clone was found once. The V gene is TRBV9, the J gene TRBJ2-1, with D unresolved. The germline V and J ends were trimmed by 0 bases and 3 bases, with 10 bases remaining between them. The CDR3 totals 15 residues. In germline, CDR1 is SGDLS, CDR2 YYNGEE. The CDR3 nucleotides are TGTGCCAGCAGCGTAGGGCAGGTTGGCTACAATGAGCAGTTCTTC. It translates to CASSVGQVGYNEQFF.

This clone was counted between two and nine times. The chain links TRBV6-5 to TRBJ2-5, with no clear D. Germline V gene lookup returns CDR1 MNHEY and CDR2 SVGAGI. V lost 4 bases to trimming and J lost 5 bases, with 8 bases between them. The CDR3 runs 12 residues. The CDR3 coding sequence is TGTGCCAGCAGTTCCTCCGGGGAGACCCAGTACTTC. This gives the protein CASSSSGETQYF.

CDR3 sequence: CAISESKISDQETQYF. The CDR3 DNA sequence: TGTGCCATCAGTGAGTCGAAGATATCAGATCAAGAGACCCAGTACTTC. The chain carries TRBV10-3 and TRBJ2-5; D is unresolved. The CDR3 length is 16 residues. CDR1 is ENHRY, CDR2 SYGVKD, per germline. V lost 0 bases, J lost 2 bases, and 13 bases lay in between.

The chain has TRBV9 and TRBJ2-1; TRBD2 matches 8 bases. The germline V gene has CDR1 SGDLS and CDR2 YYNGEE. The CDR3 is made up of 14 amino acids. J was trimmed by 10 bases and V by 0 bases; bases with no gene match: 6. CDR3 sequence reads: CASSVGVAGREQFF. CDR3 DNA sequence: TGTGCCAGCAGCGTAGGTGTAGCGGGGAGAGAGCAGTTCTTC.

The chain is built from TRBV5-1 and TRBJ2-2; 7 bases line up with TRBD1. Germline values: CDR1 SGHRS, CDR2 YFSETQ. After removal of 1 base from V and 6 bases from J, the junction contained 6 bases not matched to a gene. This CDR3 region has 15 residues. In DNA form, the CDR3 reads TGCGCCAGCAGCTTGCCGACAGGGTATTCCGGGGAGCTGTTTTTT. Protein sequence: CASSLPTGYSGELFF.

The V gene is TRBV4-3, the J gene TRBJ1-4; no definite D call. Per germline, CDR1 LGHNA and CDR2 YSLEER. V gave up 4 bases and J gave up 10 bases, with 22 bases separating them. This CDR3 contains 16 residues. CDR3 sequence reads: CASSPNRGQRIVKLFF. In DNA, the CDR3 is TGCGCCAGCAGCCCGAATCGAGGGCAGAGGATAGTAAAACTGTTTTTT.

This clone occurred a few times. V usage is TRBV7-8 and J usage is TRBJ2-7, with 7 bases fitting TRBD1. The CDR3 is 14 amino acids. Looked up from germline, CDR1 is SGHVS and CDR2 is FQNEAQ. Trimming cost V 5 bases and J 5 bases; bases outside gene matches: 9. The CDR3 DNA is TGTGCCAGCAGCCGACAGGGTTCTCCCAACGAGCAGTACTTC. It specifies CASSRQGSPNEQYF.

The chain uses TRBV28 and TRBJ2-7, with 8 nucleotides matching TRBD1. Germline-derived CDR1 and CDR2 are MDHEN and SYDVKM. The CDR3 consists of 15 residues. V lost 5 bases to trimming and J lost 0 bases; unmatched junction nucleotides: 6. The CDR3 sequence: CASSLGGQGSYEQYF. The DNA for the CDR3 is TGTGCCAGCAGTCTCGGTGGACAGGGCTCCTACGAGCAGTACTTC.

This clone was observed a handful of times. The chain is built from TRBV19 and TRBJ2-7, with 7 bases fitting TRBD1. Germline-derived CDR1 and CDR2 are LNHDA and SQIVND (reference sequence). This CDR3 spans 16 amino acids. Trimming took 6 bases from V and 0 from J; bases not matched to a gene: 11. CDR3 coding DNA: TGTGCCAGTAGCCGGGACAGACAATGGGCCTCCTACGAGCAGTACTTC. Translated: CASSRDRQWASYEQYF.

CDR3 loop: CASRGGGANEQFF. CDR3 nucleotides: TGTGCCAGTCGTGGCGGGGGGGCGAATGAGCAGTTCTTC. The V gene is TRBV2, the J gene TRBJ2-1, with TRBD2 identical over 9 bases. V trimming: 9 bases; J trimming: 7 bases; junction bases outside the gene matches: 7. From germline, CDR1 is SNHLY and CDR2 FYNNEI. The CDR3 has 13 residues. The full variable domain, its missing parts supplied by reference TRBV2 and TRBJ2-1, is EPEVTQTPSHQVTQMGQEVILRCVPISNHLYFYWYRQILGQKVEFLVSFYNNEISEKSEIFDDQFSVERPDGSNFTLKIRSTKLEDSAMYFCASRGGGANEQFFGPGTRLTVL.